This T cell receptor beta chain was sequenced in a study of T cells in narcolepsy. Study information: Patients with NT1 or NT2 and healthy control donors were enrolled. Notes on the study in general: Autoreactive clonotypes reportedly recurred in blood of same and different patients, not controls.

With respect to this clone: The antigen is undetermined.

Profiling relied on immunoSEQ multiplex PCR, and the TCRdb table lists in-frame clones only, not all of them. Among under 35,000 clones listed, around 83% were seen once. This CDR3 comprises 13 residues. Germline V lookup: CDR1 KGHSH, CDR2 LQKENI. The V end was cut by 1 base, the J end by 3 bases, with 6 bases between. The chain uses TRBV18 and TRBJ1-2; D unresolved. The sequencing sample was made of CD45RA- memory CD4+ T cells from PBMCs. The TCR was taken from a human donor with narcolepsy. The DNA of the CDR3 is TGTGCCAGCTCACCACAGTCAGACTATGGCTACACCTTC. Protein product: CASSPQSDYGYTF.